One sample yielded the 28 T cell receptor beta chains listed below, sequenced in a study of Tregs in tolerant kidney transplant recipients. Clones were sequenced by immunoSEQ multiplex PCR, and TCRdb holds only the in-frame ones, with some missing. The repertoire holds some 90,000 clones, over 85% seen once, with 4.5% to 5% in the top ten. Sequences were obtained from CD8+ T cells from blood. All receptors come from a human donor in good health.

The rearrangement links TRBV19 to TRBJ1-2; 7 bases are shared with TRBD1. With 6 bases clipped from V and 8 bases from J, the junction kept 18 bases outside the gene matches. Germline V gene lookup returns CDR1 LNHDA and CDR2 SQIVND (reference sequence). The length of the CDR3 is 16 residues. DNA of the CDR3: TGTGCCAGTAGGACCACTTTGACAGGGCCTCGTATCGGCTACACCTTC. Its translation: CASRTTLTGPRIGYTF.

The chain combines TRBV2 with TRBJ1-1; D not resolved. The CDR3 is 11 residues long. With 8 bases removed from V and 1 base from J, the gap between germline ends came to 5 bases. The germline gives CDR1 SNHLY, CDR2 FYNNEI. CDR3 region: CASVENTEAFF. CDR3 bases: TGTGCCAGCGTCGAGAACACTGAAGCTTTCTTT. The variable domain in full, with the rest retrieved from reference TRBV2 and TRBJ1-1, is EPEVTQTPSHQVTQMGQEVILRCVPISNHLYFYWYRQILGQKVEFLVSFYNNEISEKSEIFDDQFSVERPDGSNFTLKIRSTKLEDSAMYFCASVENTEAFFGQGTRLTVV.

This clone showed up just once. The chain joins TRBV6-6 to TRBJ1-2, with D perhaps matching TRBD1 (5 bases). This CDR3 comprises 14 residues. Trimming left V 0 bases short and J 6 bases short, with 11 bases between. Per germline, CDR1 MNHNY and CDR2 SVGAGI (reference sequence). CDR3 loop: CASSYSTGGDGYTF. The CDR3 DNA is TGTGCCAGCAGTTACTCTACAGGAGGGGATGGCTACACCTTC.

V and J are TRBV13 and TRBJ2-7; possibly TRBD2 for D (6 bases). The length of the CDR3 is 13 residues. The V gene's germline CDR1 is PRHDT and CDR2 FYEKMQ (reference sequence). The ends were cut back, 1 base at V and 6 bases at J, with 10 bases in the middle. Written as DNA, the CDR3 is TGTGCCAGCAGCTTAGTCGGGAGAAGCGAGCAGTACTTC. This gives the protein CASSLVGRSEQYF.

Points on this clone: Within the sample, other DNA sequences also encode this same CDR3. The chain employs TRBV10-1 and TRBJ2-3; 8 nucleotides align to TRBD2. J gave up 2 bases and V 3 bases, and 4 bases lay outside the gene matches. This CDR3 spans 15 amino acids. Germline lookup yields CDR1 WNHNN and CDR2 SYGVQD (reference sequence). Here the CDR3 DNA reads TGCGCCAGCAGTGACGGAGCGGGGGCCACAGATACGCAGTATTTT. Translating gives CASSDGAGATDTQYF.

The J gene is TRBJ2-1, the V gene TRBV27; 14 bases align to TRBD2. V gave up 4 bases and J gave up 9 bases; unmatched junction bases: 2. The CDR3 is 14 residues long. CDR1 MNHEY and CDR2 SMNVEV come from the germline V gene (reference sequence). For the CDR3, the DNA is TGTGCCAGCAGTTGGGGACTAGCGGGAGTTGAGCAGTTCTTC. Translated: CASSWGLAGVEQFF.

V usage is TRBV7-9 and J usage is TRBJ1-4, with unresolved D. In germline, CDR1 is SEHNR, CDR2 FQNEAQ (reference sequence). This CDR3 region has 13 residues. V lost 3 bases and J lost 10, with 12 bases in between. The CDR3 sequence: CASSLASGGKLFF. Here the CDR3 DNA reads TGTGCCAGCAGCTTGGCCTCGGGTGGAAAACTGTTTTTT.

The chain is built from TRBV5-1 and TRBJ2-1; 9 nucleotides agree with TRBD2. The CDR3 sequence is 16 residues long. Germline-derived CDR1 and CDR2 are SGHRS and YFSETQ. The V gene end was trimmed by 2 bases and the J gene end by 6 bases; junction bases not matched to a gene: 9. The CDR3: CASSLLAGRAANEQFF. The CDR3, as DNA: TGCGCCAGCAGCTTACTAGCGGGTCGAGCTGCCAATGAGCAGTTCTTC. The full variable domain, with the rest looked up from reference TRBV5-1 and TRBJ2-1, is KAGVTQTPRYLIKTRGQQVTLSCSPISGHRSVSWYQQTPGQGLQFLFEYFSETQRNKGNFPGRFSGRQFSNSRSEMNVSTLELGDSALYLCASSLLAGRAANEQFFGPGTRLTVL.

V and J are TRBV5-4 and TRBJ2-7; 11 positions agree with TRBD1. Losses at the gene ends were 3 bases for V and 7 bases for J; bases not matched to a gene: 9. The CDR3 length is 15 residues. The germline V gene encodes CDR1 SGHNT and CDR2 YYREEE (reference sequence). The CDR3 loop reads CASSYSWTGGLEQYF. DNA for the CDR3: TGTGCCAGCAGCTACTCCTGGACAGGGGGCTTGGAGCAGTACTTC.

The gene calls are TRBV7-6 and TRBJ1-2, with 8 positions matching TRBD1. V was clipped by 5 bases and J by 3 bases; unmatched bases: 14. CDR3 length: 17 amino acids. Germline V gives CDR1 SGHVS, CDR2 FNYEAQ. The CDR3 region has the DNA TGTGCCAGCAGCCCCTACGCACAGGGGGTAATCGACTATGGCTACACCTTC. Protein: CASSPYAQGVIDYGYTF.

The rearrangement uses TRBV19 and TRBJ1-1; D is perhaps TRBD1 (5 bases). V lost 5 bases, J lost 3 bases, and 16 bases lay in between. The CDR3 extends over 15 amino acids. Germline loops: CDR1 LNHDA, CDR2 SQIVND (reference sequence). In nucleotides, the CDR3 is TGTGCCAGTAGTGACCCACGGGCGGGGGACACTGAAGCTTTCTTT. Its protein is CASSDPRAGDTEAFF.

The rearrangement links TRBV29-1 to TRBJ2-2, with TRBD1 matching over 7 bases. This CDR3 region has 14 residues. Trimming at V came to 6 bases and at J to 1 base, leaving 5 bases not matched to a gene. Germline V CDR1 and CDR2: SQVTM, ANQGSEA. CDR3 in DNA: TGCAGCGTCAATGACAGGGAGAACACCGGGGAGCTGTTTTTT. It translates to CSVNDRENTGELFF.

The DNA for the CDR3 is TGCGCCAGCAGCCAAGAACTAGCGAGAGGCACAGATACGCAGTATTTT. This encodes CASSQELARGTDTQYF. The rearrangement joins TRBV4-1 to TRBJ2-3; TRBD2 matches at 7 bases. The V segment lost 0 bases and the J segment 1 base; nucleotides outside the gene matches: 4. This CDR3 is 16 amino acids long. The germline V gene has CDR1 MGHRA and CDR2 YSYEKL.

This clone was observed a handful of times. The CDR3 is CASSYSSGTSYEQYF. DNA of the CDR3: TGTGCCAGCAGTTACTCGAGCGGAACCTCCTACGAGCAGTACTTC. This rearrangement joins TRBV6-5 to TRBJ2-7, with a possible D match to TRBD2 (5 bases). CDR1 and CDR2 (germline): MNHEY, SVGAGI. The V and J ends lost 0 bases and 0 bases respectively, with 9 bases between them. CDR3 length: 15 residues.

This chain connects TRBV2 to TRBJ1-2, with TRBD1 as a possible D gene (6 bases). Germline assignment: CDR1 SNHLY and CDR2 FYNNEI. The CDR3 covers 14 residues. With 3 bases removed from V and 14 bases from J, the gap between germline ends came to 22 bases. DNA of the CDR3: TGTGCCAGCAGTGAGACAGGTTGGACGTATTTCTATACCTTC. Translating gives CASSETGWTYFYTF.

The CDR3 DNA reads TGTGCCAGTAGTATAGGTGGAGAGGGTTTGGGAGAGACCCAGTACTTC. It yields the protein CASSIGGEGLGETQYF. This chain connects TRBV19 to TRBJ2-5, with TRBD2 as a possible D gene (5 bases). Trimming removed 1 base from V and 4 bases from J, with 16 bases in between. Germline V gene sequence: CDR1 LNHDA, CDR2 SQIVND (reference sequence). The CDR3 length is 16 residues.

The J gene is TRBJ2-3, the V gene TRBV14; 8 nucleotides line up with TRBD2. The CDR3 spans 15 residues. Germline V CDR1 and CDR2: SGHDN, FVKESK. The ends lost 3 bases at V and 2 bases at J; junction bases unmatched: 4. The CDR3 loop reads CASSHGGGLTDTQYF. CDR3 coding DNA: TGTGCCAGCAGCCACGGCGGGGGGCTCACAGATACGCAGTATTTT.

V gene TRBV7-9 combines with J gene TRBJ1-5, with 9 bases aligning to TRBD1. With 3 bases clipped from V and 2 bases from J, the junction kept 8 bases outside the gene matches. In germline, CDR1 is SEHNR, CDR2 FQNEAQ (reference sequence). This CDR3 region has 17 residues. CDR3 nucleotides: TGTGCCAGCAGCTTGGGACAGGGTGGCGGGGGCAATCAGCCCCAGCATTTT. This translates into CASSLGQGGGGNQPQHF.

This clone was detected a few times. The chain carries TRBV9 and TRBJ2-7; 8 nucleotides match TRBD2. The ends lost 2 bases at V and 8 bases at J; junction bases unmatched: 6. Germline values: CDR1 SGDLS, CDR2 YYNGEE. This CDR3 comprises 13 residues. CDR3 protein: CASSVSGSGKQYF. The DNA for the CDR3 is TGTGCCAGCAGCGTGAGCGGGAGTGGTAAGCAGTACTTC.

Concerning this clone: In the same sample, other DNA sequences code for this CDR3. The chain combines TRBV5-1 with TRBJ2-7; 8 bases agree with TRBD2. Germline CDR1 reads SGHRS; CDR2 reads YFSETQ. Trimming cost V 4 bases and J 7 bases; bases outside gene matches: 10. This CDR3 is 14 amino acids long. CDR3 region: CASSPGRGAREQYF. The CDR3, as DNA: TGCGCCAGCAGCCCGGGGCGGGGGGCTAGAGAGCAGTACTTC.

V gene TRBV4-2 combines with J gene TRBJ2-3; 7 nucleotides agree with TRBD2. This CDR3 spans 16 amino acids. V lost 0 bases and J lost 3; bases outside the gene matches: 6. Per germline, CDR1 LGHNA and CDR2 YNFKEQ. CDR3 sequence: CASSQESGRYTDTQYF. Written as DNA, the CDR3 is TGTGCCAGCAGCCAAGAATCCGGGAGGTATACAGATACGCAGTATTTT.

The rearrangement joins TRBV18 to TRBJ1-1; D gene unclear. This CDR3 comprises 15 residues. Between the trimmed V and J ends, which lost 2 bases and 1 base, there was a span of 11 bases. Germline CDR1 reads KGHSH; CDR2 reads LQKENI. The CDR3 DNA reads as TGTGCCAGCTCACCAATTGAGGAGGGGAACACTGAAGCTTTCTTT. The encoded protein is CASSPIEEGNTEAFF.

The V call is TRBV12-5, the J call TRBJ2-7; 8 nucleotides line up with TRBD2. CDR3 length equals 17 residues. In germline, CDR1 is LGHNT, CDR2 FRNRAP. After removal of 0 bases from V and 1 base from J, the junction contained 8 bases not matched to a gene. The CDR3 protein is CASGLVVAGTRSYEQYF. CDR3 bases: TGTGCTAGTGGTTTGGTCGTTGCCGGGACTAGATCCTACGAGCAGTACTTC.

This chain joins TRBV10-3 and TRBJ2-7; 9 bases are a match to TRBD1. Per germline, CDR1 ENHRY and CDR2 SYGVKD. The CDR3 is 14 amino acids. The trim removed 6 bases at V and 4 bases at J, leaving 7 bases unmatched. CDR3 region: CAISTGGQIYEQYF. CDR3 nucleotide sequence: TGTGCCATCAGCACAGGGGGCCAAATTTACGAGCAGTACTTC.

CDR3 sequence (DNA): TGTGCCAGCAGCTTAGTTTCGTCAGGGGGGACCGGGGAGCTGTTTTTT. Translated: CASSLVSSGGTGELFF. This chain uses TRBV11-2 with TRBJ2-2; D perhaps matches TRBD1 (7 bases). The CDR3 runs 16 residues. Germline loops: CDR1 SGHAT, CDR2 FQNNGV. V was trimmed by 1 base and J by 5 bases, leaving 14 bases between them. The complete variable domain, with remaining parts taken from reference TRBV11-2 and TRBJ2-2, reads EAGVAQSPRYKIIEKRQSVAFWCNPISGHATLYWYQQILGQGPKLLIQFQNNGVVDDSQLPKDRFSAERLKGVDSTLKIQPAKLEDSAVYLCASSLVSSGGTGELFFGEGSRLTVL.

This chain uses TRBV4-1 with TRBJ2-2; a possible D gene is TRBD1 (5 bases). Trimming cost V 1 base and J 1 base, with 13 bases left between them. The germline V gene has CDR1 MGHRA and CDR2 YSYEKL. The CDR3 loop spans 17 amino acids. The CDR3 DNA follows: TGCGCCAGCAGCCAAGTTGTGGGCAGGGTGAACACCGGGGAGCTGTTTTTT. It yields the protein CASSQVVGRVNTGELFF.

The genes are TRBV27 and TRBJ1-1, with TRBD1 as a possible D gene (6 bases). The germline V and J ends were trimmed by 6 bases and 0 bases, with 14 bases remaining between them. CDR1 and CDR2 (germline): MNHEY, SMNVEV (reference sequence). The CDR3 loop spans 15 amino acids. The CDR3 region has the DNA TGTGCCAGCAGCCAAACCGGGGGCGTGAACACTGAAGCTTTCTTT. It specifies CASSQTGGVNTEAFF.

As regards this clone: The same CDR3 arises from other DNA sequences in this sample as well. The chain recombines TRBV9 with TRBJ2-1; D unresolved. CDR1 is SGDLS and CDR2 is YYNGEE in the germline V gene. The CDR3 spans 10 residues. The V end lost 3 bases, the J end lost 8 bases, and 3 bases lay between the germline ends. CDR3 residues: CASSGDEQFF. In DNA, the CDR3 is TGTGCCAGCAGCGGGGATGAGCAGTTCTTC.